This T cell receptor (beta chain) is from a study of PD-1 blockade in classical Hodgkin lymphoma (dated by TCRdb to the early 2020s). A note on the overall study: Nivolumab dosing was 3 mg/kg intravenously every 2 weeks, continuing until either disease progression or unacceptable toxicity. The study used CyTOF and TCR beta sequencing to define a peripheral blood immune signature of response to PD-1 blockade in classical Hodgkin lymphoma. What the authors observed across the whole study: Baseline TCR diversity was reported to be lower in newly diagnosed patients than in healthy donors, and even lower in relapsed/refractory patients. Lower diversity was observed in patients in whom nivolumab was started less than 1 year after ASCT, and these patients were excluded from later analyses so that confounding by immune reconstitution would be avoided. A significant rise by C4D1 was seen in CD4+ but not CD8+ TCR diversity (p=0.0027 vs p=0.16), with the rise being most apparent in complete responders (p=0.02). Among trial patients, those achieving complete response had baseline diversity similar to that of newly diagnosed patients, while diversity was significantly lower in partial responders and progressors. The study covered only a single clinical trial cohort, and the causes of the repertoire differences, possibly disease activity or prior therapy, were still not defined.

Taken from the germline V gene (reference sequence), the CDR1 and CDR2 loops are SGHKS and YYEKEE. At the junction V is shortened by 6 bases and J by 5 bases, with 15 bases in between. CDR3 length: 15 amino acids, cysteine to phenylalanine. Here the CDR3 DNA is all that survives: 45 bases in frame from base 1. The Qiagen DNeasy kit was used to extract genomic DNA from unsorted PBMCs and from the negatively selected CD4+ and CD8+ fractions. Amplification of TCR beta CDR3 regions was done by immunoSEQ multiplex PCR with primers that anneal to V and J segments. A synthetic immune receptor repertoire was used to minimize amplification bias, and remaining bias was computationally removed after sequencing. Concerning the study's data processing: Repertoire diversity was quantified as the Shannon entropy index using custom Python scripts. Unsorted, CD4+ and CD8+ repertoires were analyzed separately, except in combined analyses where CD4+ and CD8+ sequences were merged in silico. Clonal expansion was defined as a frequency increase of at least 2-fold after treatment compared with C1D1, and clones undetected at baseline were assigned a pseudocount of 0.5. Clones with 0 or 1 copy at C1D1 were defined as singleton clones, while clones with 2 or more copies were defined as non-singleton clones. Clones expanded in unsorted samples were annotated as CD4+, CD8+ or unknown by matching protein sequences in sorted samples from the same patient. Wilcoxon tests on paired samples were used to test diversity changes from C1D1 to C4D1. TCRdb took over this immuneACCESS table, retaining in-frame rearrangements with V and J assigned. Such tables are incomplete; in checked studies, under half of the missing clones stem from an unresolved V gene, and the remainder is unexplained. V, J and clone size are those of that table, while D and trimming were read from the DNA. The sample yields about 21,000 clones; 72% were counted once. Roughly 1.2% of the sample belongs to the ten largest clones.

About this clone itself: No cognate antigen has been identified for it. No per-base quality is available; no much larger clone lies one base away.

The meaning of the sample's time point label: cycle 4 day 1 (C4D1), after 5 to 7 weeks of nivolumab. Relapse after autologous stem cell transplantation had occurred in all trial patients, and cohorts A, B and C were distinguished by prior brentuximab vedotin exposure. Using a Miltenyi CD4+ T cell isolation kit, CD4+ T cells were purified from thawed PBMCs through magnetic negative selection. A total of over 50 patients with relapsed/refractory classical Hodgkin lymphoma made up the trial cohort, and each patient's best overall response was complete response, partial response or progressive disease. In the multi-cohort phase II CheckMate 205 trial, trial patients received single-agent nivolumab. An independent review committee assessed best overall response using the 2007 International Working Group response criteria. Trial PBMCs were obtained immediately prior to nivolumab initiation (C1D1) and on therapy at cycle 2 day 1 and cycle 4 day 1. After peripheral blood was drawn into 8 mL Vacutainer Cell Preparation Tubes, PBMCs were isolated by centrifugation and then cryopreserved. Purified CD4+ and CD8+ fractions were prepared only for cases with an additional available PBMC sample. Magnetically labelled cells were removed on LS columns in a quadroMACS separator, and the flow-through was retained as the purified fraction.

The specimen comprised CD4+ T cells from blood, sampled before the fourth cycle of nivolumab. The source of this sequence is a human donor with classical Hodgkin lymphoma. This chain is built from TRBV5-5 and TRBJ1-6, with the D gene too uncertain to name. The DNA is as follows: TGTGCCAGCACCCTAGGCCGGTTTAATAATTCACCCCTCCACTTT. This is translated as CASTLGRFNNSPLHF. The full variable domain, with segments outside the CDR3 supplied by the reference TRBV5-5 and TRBJ1-6 proteins, appears as DAGVTQSPTHLIKTRGQQVTLRCSPISGHKSVSWYQQVLGQGPQFIFQYYEKEERGRGNFPDRFSARQFPNYSSELNVNALLLGDSALYLCASTLGRFNNSPLHFGNGTRLTVT.